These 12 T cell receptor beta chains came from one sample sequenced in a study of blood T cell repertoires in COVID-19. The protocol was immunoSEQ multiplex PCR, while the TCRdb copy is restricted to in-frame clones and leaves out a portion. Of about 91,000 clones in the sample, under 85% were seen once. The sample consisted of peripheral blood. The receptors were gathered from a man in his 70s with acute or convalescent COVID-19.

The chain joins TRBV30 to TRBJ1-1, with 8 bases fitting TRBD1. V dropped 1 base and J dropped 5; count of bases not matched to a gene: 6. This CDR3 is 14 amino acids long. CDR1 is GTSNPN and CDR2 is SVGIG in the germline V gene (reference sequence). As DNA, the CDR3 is TGTGCCTGGAGTGATAACAGGGGGTATACTGAAGCTTTCTTT. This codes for CAWSDNRGYTEAFF.

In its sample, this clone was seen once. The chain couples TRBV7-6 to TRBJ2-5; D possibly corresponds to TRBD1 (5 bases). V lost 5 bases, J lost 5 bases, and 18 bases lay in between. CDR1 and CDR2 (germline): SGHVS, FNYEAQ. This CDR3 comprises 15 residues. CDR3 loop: CASSGTTVSKETQYF. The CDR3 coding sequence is TGTGCCAGCAGCGGAACGACAGTCTCGAAGGAGACCCAGTACTTC.

The DNA for the CDR3 is TGTGCCAGCAGCTTCCGACAGAACACTGAAGCTTTCTTT. Its protein product is CASSFRQNTEAFF. V gene TRBV3-1 (or the pseudogene TRBV3-2) combines with J gene TRBJ1-1; the D is unclear. Germline V gives CDR1 LGHDT, CDR2 YNNKEL (reference sequence). The V end was cut by 5 bases, the J end by 1 base, with 8 bases between. This CDR3 region has 13 residues.

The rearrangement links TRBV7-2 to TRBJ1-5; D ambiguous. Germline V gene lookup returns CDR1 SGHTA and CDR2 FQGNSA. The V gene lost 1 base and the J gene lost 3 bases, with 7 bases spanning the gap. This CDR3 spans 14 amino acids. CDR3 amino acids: CASSLGRANQPQHF. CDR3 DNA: TGTGCCAGCAGCTTAGGGAGGGCCAATCAGCCCCAGCATTTT.

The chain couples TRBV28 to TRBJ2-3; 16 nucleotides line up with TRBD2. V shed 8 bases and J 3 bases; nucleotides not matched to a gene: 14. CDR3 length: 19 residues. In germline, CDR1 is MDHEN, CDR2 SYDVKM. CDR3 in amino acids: CASSLGGTSGRARTDTQYF. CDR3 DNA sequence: TGTGCCAGCTCACTTGGGGGGACTAGCGGGAGGGCCAGGACAGATACGCAGTATTTT.

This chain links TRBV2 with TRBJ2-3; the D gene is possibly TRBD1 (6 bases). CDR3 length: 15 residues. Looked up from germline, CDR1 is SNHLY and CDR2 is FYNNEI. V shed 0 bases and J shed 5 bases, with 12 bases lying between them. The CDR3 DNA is TGTGCCAGCAGTGAAGCGGGGCAGGGGATAGATACGCAGTATTTT. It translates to CASSEAGQGIDTQYF. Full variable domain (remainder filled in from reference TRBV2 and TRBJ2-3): EPEVTQTPSHQVTQMGQEVILRCVPISNHLYFYWYRQILGQKVEFLVSFYNNEISEKSEIFDDQFSVERPDGSNFTLKIRSTKLEDSAMYFCASSEAGQGIDTQYFGPGTRLTVL.

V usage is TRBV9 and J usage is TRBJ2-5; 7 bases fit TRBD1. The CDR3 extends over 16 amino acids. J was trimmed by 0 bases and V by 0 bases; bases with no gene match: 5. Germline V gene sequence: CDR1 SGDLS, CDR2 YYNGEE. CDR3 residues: CASSVDTGVYQETQYF. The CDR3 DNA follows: TGTGCCAGCAGCGTAGACACAGGGGTGTACCAAGAGACCCAGTACTTC.

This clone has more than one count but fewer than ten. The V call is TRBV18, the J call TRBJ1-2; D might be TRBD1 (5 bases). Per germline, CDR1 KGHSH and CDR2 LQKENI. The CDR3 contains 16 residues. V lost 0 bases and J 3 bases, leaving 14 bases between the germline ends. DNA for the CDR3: TGTGCCAGCTCACCACCGGAGCGTGGCAGGGACTATGGCTACACCTTC. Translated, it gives CASSPPERGRDYGYTF. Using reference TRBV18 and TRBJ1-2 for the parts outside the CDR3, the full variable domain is NAGVMQNPRHLVRRRGQEARLRCSPMKGHSHVYWYRQLPEEGLKFMVYLQKENIIDESGMPKERFSAEFPKEGPSILRIQQVVRGDSAAYFCASSPPERGRDYGYTFGSGTRLTVV.

CDR3 protein: CASSWAREGSPLHF. The CDR3 DNA reads TGTGCCAGCAGTTGGGCCAGGGAGGGTTCACCCCTCCACTTT. The V gene is TRBV28, the J gene TRBJ1-6; D possibly corresponds to TRBD1 (5 bases). V was shortened by 4 bases and J by 9 bases, with 13 bases between the two germline ends. Germline V gene sequence: CDR1 MDHEN, CDR2 SYDVKM. This CDR3 comprises 14 residues.

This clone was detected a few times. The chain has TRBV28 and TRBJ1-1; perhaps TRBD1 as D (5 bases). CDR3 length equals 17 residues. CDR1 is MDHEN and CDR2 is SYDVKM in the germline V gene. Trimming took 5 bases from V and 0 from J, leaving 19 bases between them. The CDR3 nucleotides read TGTGCCAGCAGTCCAATAGGAGGGGACCTAATGAACACTGAAGCTTTCTTT. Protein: CASSPIGGDLMNTEAFF.

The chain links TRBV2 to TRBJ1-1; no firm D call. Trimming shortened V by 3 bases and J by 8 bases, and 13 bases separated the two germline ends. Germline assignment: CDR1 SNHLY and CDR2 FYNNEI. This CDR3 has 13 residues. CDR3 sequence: CASSELDIGEAFF. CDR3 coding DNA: TGTGCCAGCAGTGAGCTTGATATCGGGGAAGCTTTCTTT.

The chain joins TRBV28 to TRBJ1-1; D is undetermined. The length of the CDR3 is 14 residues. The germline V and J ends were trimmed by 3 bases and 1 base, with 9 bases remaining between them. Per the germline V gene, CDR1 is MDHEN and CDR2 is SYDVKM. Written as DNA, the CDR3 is TGTGCCAGCAGTTTCCCAGACTCGAACACTGAAGCTTTCTTT. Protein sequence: CASSFPDSNTEAFF. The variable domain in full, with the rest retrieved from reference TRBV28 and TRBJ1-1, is DVKVTQSSRYLVKRTGEKVFLECVQDMDHENMFWYRQDPGLGLRLIYFSYDVKMKEKGDIPEGYSVSREKKERFSLILESASTNQTSMYLCASSFPDSNTEAFFGQGTRLTVV.